Included here is one T cell receptor beta chain sequence, with context. This beta chain slipped into a library made for alpha chains as a stray read, so its size is not meaningful. MiXCR, applied by TCRdb to the 5' RACE reads, yields one record per CDR3 protein. The sample lists 450 to 650 distinct CDR3 sequences; about 5.7% were seen once. The entry originates in a study of spatial heterogeneity in lung cancer. Turning to the study itself: Across the raw uncorrected reads, a unique TCR and UMI combination was observed, on average, more than ten times.

Time point given: sample taken at primary tumor resection. Samples were obtained from some 70 donors, all untreated early-stage non-small cell lung cancer patients. The CDR3 has 14 amino acids. Trimming removed 3 bases from V and 6 bases from J; junction bases left unmatched: 6. The germline V gene encodes CDR1 SEHNR and CDR2 FQNEAQ (reference sequence). The rearrangement joins TRBV7-9 to TRBJ2-5; 8 bases align to TRBD1. This sequence was found in a female donor with early-stage non-small cell lung cancer. Sequences were derived from normal lung tissue next to the tumor, sampled at surgery. The CDR3 region is CASSFGQGIKTQYF. CDR3 DNA: TGTGCCAGCAGCTTTGGACAGGGAATTAAGACCCAGTACTTC.